This TCR beta chain emerged from a study of cytomegalovirus exposure and HLA in healthy donors (dated by TCRdb to the late 2010s). Regarding the research as a whole: An earlier analysis of 550 to 700 of the donors reported 250 to 300 Gb of sequence data and some 120 million unique TCR beta sequences from some 180 million T cells. Every repertoire in the discovery cohort had been generated on one and the same sequencing platform. Around 320 gigabases of sequencing data and approximately 85 million unique TCR sequences were included in an early release covering roughly 600 HLA-typed donors. Among the approximately 430 genotyped donors, approximately 77% belonged to the genetic ancestry cluster associated with self-reported Caucasian donors. Donor age, sex, ethnicity and CMV serostatus were collected together with the repertoire data. A later genetic analysis took genome-wide SNP genotypes for about 55% of the 666 donors and used that subset as a discovery cohort. An earlier analysis of around 640 of the donors used high-throughput TCR beta sequencing to judge whether each TCR beta V gene segment behaved as functional or pseudogenic. Rather than using new phenotypic data, the later analysis identified candidate immune exposures from TCR beta sequences and from how often those sequences occurred across donors. Typing coverage differed by locus: A, B, C, DRB1 and DQB1 were typed in roughly 629-630 donors, DQA1 in 522, DPA1 in roughly 590, and DPB1 in just under 490. On average, 235,054 unique TCR beta nucleotide sequences were sequenced per donor among 398 genotyped donors of the cohort, with roughly 20% of those sequences being non-productive. A later analysis re-examined previously published TCR beta repertoires from 500 to 700 donors and added high-resolution HLA genotyping to investigate patterns of TCR occurrence. A separate validation cohort of roughly 110 different subjects was used in addition to the approximately 640-subject first cohort. HLA typing included class I and class II loci at four-digit resolution. The aim of the study was to test whether cataloging public T cell receptors could identify signatures of past pathogen exposure. The study combined high-throughput TCR immunosequencing, statistical association of individual TCRs with disease status, and machine learning to predict cytomegalovirus infection status. Because of strong linkage in the cohort, roughly five DR-DQ haplotypes were treated as single units for association and clustering. Using immunosequencing, the study profiled T cell repertoires from some 670 subjects and related those repertoires to cytomegalovirus serostatus.

Broader findings and caveats from the paper: In a later analysis, TCR association rates were found to vary across HLA loci, with the most associated TCRs seen for DRB1 alleles and the fewest for HLA-C alleles. The sequencing pipeline was judged likely to have produced a cluster of highly shared sequence variants as a technical artifact. Correlated functional status among segregating V segments might reflect linkage disequilibrium, but an unknown experimental factor could not be ruled out. Broadly in line with IMGT annotations, most TCR beta V segments showed up in productive rearrangements about 87% or about 30% of the time in an earlier analysis of a few hundred of the donors. Most CMV-associated TCR beta chains appeared to be HLA-restricted in a later analysis, and the HLA associations seemed to be driven largely by CMV exposure. In the study, about 150 TCR beta chains were listed as associated with cytomegalovirus. Some IMGT-functional V segments, including TRBV6-2 and TRBV6-3, could not be told apart with the 87-base-pair reads, so those segments were excluded. For the cohort, immune exposure information was limited to CMV serostatus. It was suggested by the authors that the approach could potentially be generalized to other disease states and immunological phenotypes. Presence/absence analyses assumed roughly uniform sequencing depth across donors, an assumption that may not hold. Strong co-occurrence of HLA alleles, especially DR and DQ, made assigning TCR associations to individual alleles difficult. According to a later genetic analysis, donors in an Asian-associated ancestry cluster had fewer N-insertions in productive TCRs than the roughly 670-donor mean. In a later genetic analysis, a missense DCLRE1C variant was associated with V-gene and J-gene trimming of TCR beta chains, and the association was replicated in an independent cohort. HLA typing was unavailable for some donors at each locus, so association tests used only the typed subset. At a false discovery rate of 0.05, a later analysis linked some 18,000 TCR beta sequences to specific HLA alleles. Across donors, most TCR sequences were observed very rarely, whereas some public TCRs were present in many individuals. The classifier was reported to diagnose cytomegalovirus status with high specificity and sensitivity in both the original and validation cohorts. A further reported finding was that TCR beta sequences accurately predicted the HLA-A and HLA-B alleles for most subjects in the first cohort. In vitro tests confirmed that a few of the cytomegalovirus-associated TCR beta chains recognize cytomegalovirus antigens. Because counts were too low, approximately 15 rarely observed V segments, including chromosome 9 orphons, were excluded from the earlier analysis of 500 to 700 of the donors. In this cohort, only TCR beta chains were sequenced, and detectable features were limited by the absence of alpha or paired-chain data. In a later analysis, HLA-associated TCR beta chains were found to be more clonally expanded and to have lower generation probabilities than equally common non-associated chains. In a later analysis, several top co-occurrence clusters were reported to appear linked to parvovirus B19, influenza, CMV and Epstein-Barr virus.

The cohort consisted of fewer than 700 healthy bone marrow donors. All cohort members were sampled while nominally healthy, although unrecorded immune exposures were likely present. The donor was CMV seronegative and was included in the group of several hundred seronegative cohort members. A peripheral blood sample was collected from each donor, and TCR beta sequencing was performed on peripheral blood mononuclear cells. Genomic DNA extraction from the blood cell samples was performed with the Qiagen DNeasy Blood Extraction Kit. This clone was seen at least ten times. Which antigen it targets is not known. No clone much larger than this one lies a single base away; base qualities are absent. The germline ends are 16 bases apart after V is trimmed by 8 bases and J by 3 bases. The CDR3 starts with the cysteine, ends with the phenylalanine, and has 13 residues. Of all the DNA, just the CDR3 is kept, 39 bases in frame from base 1. The CDR1 and CDR2 encoded by the germline V gene (reference sequence) are GTSNPN and SVGIG.

Library creation used the immunoSEQ multiplex PCR assay. For the multiplex PCR, a mixture combining 60 forward primers for TCR Vbeta segments and 13 reverse primers for TCR Jbeta segments was used. The CDR3 region of rearranged TCR beta genes was amplified from genomic DNA by a multiplex PCR assay. Amplified TCR beta libraries were sequenced as 87-base-pair reads on the Illumina HiSeq System. Per the source publication's procedure: Across the 500 to 700 repertoires, a later analysis counted roughly 84 million unique TCR beta chains, roughly 11 million of which were shared by at least two donors. Raw reads were error-corrected and collapsed into unique sequences with a nearest-neighbor algorithm that merged closely related sequences to remove PCR and sequencing errors. V, D and J gene segments were assigned by aligning CDR3 sequences to IMGT reference sequences. For a sequence to be retained, a match of at least six nucleotides to both a V gene segment and a J gene segment was required. A rearrangement counted as productive if the CDR3 had no stop codons and remained in frame with V and J, and every other rearrangement counted as non-productive. CDR3 was defined according to IMGT convention as the region running from the second conserved V-encoded cysteine to the conserved J-encoded phenylalanine. Sequences without an unambiguous match to a single V gene segment were excluded from the earlier analysis of almost 600 of the donors. An earlier analysis of 500 to 700 of the donors classified V segments as functional when productive rearrangements were above 56.7% and as segregating when the standard deviation between donors was above 5%. A statistical classification framework was built for diagnosing cytomegalovirus status from the catalog of TCR beta chain sequences. In a later analysis, TCR nucleotide sequences were compared against IMGT/GENE-DB human TR gene sequences so that V and J genes could be assigned. Using the TCRdist pipeline, a later analysis assigned CDR3 sequences along with most-parsimonious VDJ recombination scenarios. A later analysis defined each TCR beta chain by its CDR3 amino acid sequence plus V-gene family, and excluded reads lacking a unique V-gene family. As a way to deal with suspected cross-contamination and a sequencing artifact, a later analysis dropped 450 to 700 nucleotide sequences that were highly shared and had low generation probability. For each public chain, a later analysis derived a clonal expansion index from normalized ranks of inferred template counts within each repertoire. In a later analysis, generation probabilities were computed using a VDJ recombination model fitted to out-of-frame rearrangements, and the results were checked against IGoR. Hypergeometric tests were used in a later analysis to score TCR-TCR, TCR-HLA and TCR-CMV co-occurrence, with a repertoire-size bias correction applied to the TCR pairs. In a later analysis, false discovery rates were estimated by permuting HLA or CMV assignments 20 times. In a later analysis, co-occurring TCRs were grouped using DBSCAN, with TCRdist sequence similarity added in when clustering inside HLA-allele-positive subsets. Co-occurrence clustering excluded repertoires with fewer than 30,000 or more than 120,000 public chains, plus five with anomalous nucleotide sharing. As stored in TCRdb, this immuneACCESS dataset retains in-frame rearrangements with V and J assigned. A fraction of the clones does not appear; measured against another copy, unresolved V genes explain less than half of the discrepancy, and the remainder lacks a known reason. V and J calls and clone size follow that table, whereas D and trimming were derived from the DNA. In all, the sample holds about 87,000 clones, and 79% of those were seen once. Of the sample, about 3.8% is held by the ten largest clones.

This receptor was obtained from a woman aged 40 to 50 in good health and CMV-seronegative. What was sequenced was PBMCs. The chain uses TRBV30 and TRBJ1-1, with the D gene not confidently named. CDR3 loop: CAGGRGLDTEAFF. The nucleotide sequence is TGTGCCGGAGGCCGGGGTTTGGACACTGAAGCTTTCTTT.